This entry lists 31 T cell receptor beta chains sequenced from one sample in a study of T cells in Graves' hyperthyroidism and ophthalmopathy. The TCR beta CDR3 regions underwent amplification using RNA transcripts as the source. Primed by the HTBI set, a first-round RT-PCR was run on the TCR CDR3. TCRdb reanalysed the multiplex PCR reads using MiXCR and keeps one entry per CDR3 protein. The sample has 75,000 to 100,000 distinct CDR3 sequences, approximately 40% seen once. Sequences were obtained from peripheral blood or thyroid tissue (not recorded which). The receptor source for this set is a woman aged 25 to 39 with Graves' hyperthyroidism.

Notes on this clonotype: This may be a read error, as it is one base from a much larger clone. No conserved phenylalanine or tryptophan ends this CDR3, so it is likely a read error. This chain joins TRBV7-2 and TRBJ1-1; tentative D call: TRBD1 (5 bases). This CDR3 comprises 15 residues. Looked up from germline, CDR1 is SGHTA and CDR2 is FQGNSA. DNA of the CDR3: TGCGCCAGCAGCCAAGATGGAAGGGGGAACACTGAAGCTTTCATT. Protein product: CASSQDGRGNTEAFI.

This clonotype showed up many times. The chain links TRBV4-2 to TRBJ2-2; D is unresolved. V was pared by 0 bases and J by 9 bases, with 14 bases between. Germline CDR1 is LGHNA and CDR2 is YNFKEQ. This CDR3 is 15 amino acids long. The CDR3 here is CASSQEAQVERELFF. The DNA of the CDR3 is TGTGCCAGCAGCCAAGAGGCGCAGGTGGAAAGGGAGCTGTTTTTT.

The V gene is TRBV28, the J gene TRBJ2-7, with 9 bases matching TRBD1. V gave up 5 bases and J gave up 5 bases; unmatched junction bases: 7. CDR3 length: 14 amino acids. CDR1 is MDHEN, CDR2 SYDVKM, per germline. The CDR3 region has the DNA TGTGCCAGCAGTCTGGGGACAGGGTCTGACGAGCAGTACTTC. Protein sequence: CASSLGTGSDEQYF.

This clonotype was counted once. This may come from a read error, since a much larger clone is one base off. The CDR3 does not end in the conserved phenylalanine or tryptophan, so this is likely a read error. CDR3 sequence (DNA): TGTGCCAGCAGTTACGGGGCCATTAACAGGGGATACTATGGCTACACCCTC. This gives the protein CASSYGAINRGYYGYTL. The chain recombines TRBV6-5 with TRBJ1-2; 7 nucleotides match TRBD1. Germline assignment: CDR1 MNHEY and CDR2 SVGAGI. V lost 2 bases, J lost 3 bases, and 12 bases stayed unmatched. The CDR3 has 17 residues.

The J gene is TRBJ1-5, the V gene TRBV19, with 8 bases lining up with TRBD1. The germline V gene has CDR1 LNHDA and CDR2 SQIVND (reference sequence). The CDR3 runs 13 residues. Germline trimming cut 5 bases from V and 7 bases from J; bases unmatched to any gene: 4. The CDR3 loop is CASSAGGGQPQHF. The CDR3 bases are TGTGCCAGTAGTGCAGGGGGCGGGCAGCCCCAGCATTTT.

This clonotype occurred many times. The CDR3 sequence is CASSLLPRGTDTQYF. CDR3 DNA: TGTGCCAGCAGCCTGCTTCCGCGGGGCACAGATACGCAGTATTTT. This chain joins TRBV7-8 and TRBJ2-3, with D maybe TRBD2 (5 bases). This CDR3 has 15 amino acids. Germline V gene lookup returns CDR1 SGHVS and CDR2 FQNEAQ. Trimming left V 5 bases short and J 1 base short, with 13 bases between.

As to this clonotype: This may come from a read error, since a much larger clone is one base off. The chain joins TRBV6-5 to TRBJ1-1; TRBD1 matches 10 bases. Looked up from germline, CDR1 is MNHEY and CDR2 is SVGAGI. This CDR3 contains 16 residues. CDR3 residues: CAISYSRDRGNTEAFF. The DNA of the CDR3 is TGTGCCATCAGTTACTCGAGGGACAGGGGGAACACTGAAGCTTTCTTT.

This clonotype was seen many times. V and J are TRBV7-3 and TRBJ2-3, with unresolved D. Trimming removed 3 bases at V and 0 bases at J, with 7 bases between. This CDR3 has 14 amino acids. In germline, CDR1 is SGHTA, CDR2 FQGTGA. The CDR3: CASSFSRSTDTQYF. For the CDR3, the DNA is TGTGCCAGCAGCTTTTCTAGGAGCACAGATACGCAGTATTTT.

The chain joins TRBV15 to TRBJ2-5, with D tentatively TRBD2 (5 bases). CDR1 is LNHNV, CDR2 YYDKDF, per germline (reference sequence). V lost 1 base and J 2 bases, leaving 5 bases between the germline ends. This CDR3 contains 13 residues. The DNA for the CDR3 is TGTGCCACCAGCAGAGCGGGACAAGAGACCCAGTACTTC. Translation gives CATSRAGQETQYF.

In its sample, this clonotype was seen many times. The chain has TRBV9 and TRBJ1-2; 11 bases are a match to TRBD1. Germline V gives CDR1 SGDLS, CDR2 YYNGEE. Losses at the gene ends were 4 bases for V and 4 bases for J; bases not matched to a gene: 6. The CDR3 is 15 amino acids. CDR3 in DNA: TGTGCCAGCAGCCCTCGGACAGGGGGCTTCTATGGCTACACCTTC. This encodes CASSPRTGGFYGYTF.

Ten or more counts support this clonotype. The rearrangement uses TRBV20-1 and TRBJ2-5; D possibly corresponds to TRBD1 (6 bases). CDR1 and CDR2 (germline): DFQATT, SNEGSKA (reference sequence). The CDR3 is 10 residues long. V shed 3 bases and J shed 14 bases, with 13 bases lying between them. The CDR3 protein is CSASRTGIYF. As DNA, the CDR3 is TGCAGTGCTAGTCGCACAGGGATTTACTTC.

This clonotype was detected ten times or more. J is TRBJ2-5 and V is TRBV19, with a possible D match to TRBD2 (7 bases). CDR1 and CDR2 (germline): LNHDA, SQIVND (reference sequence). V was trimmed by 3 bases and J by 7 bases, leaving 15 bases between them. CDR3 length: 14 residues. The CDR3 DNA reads TGTGCCAGTAGTATTGGGGGGGCGTCTCGGACCCAGTACTTC. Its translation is CASSIGGASRTQYF.

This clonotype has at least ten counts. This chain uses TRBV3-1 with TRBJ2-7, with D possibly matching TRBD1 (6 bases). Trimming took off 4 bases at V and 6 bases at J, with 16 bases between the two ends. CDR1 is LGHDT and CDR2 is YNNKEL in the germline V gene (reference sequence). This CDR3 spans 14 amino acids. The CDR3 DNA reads TGTGCCAGCAGCCCACAGGGCTACTCTTCCGAGCAGTACTTC. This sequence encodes CASSPQGYSSEQYF.

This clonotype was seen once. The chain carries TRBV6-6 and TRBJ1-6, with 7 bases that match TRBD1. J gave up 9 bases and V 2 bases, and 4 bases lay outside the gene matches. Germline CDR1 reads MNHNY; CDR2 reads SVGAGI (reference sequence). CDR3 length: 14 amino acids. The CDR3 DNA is TGTGCCAGCAGTTACGACAGGGCTTTTTCACCCCTCCACTTT. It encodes CASSYDRAFSPLHF.

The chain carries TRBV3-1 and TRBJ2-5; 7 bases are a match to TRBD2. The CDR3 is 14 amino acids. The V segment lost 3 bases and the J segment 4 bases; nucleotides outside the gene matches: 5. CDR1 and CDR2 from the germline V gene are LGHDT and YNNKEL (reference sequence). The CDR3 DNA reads TGTGCCAGCAGCCAGGCGGGAGCTGGAGAGACCCAGTACTTC. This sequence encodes CASSQAGAGETQYF.

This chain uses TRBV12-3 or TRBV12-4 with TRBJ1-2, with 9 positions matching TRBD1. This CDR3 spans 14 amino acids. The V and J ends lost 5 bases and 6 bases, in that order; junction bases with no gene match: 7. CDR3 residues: CASSGDRARNGYTF. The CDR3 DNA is TGTGCCAGCAGTGGGGACAGGGCACGGAATGGCTACACCTTC.

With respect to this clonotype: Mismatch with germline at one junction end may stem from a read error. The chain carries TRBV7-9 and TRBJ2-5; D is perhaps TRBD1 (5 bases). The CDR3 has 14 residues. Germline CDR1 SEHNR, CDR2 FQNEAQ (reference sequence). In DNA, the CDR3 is TGTGCCAACAGCTTAATGACAGTTCAAGGGACCCAGTACTTC. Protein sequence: CANSLMTVQGTQYF.

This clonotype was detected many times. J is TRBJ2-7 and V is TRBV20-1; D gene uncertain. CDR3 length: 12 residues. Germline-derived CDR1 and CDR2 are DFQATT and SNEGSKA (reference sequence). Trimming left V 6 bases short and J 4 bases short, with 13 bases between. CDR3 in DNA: TGCAGTGCCCCGGAGCTGGGGTACGAGCAGTACTTC. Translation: CSAPELGYEQYF.

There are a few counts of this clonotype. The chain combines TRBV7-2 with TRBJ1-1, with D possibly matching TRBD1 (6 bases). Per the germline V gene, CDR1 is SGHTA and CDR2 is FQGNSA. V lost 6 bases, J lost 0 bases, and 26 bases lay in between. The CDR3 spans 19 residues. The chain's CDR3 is CASRILRGGPLIMNTEAFF. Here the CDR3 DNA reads TGTGCCAGCAGAATCTTAAGAGGGGGACCCCTCATCATGAACACTGAAGCTTTCTTT.

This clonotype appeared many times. The CDR3, as DNA: TGTGCCAGCAGTGAAACAGGGGAAGCAGATACGCAGTATTTT. It yields the protein CASSETGEADTQYF. The J gene is TRBJ2-3, the V gene TRBV25-1, with 7 bases identical to TRBD1. The germline V gene encodes CDR1 MGHDK and CDR2 SYGVNS. V shed 2 bases, J shed 4 bases, and the junction held 3 bases outside the gene matches. This CDR3 is built from 14 residues.

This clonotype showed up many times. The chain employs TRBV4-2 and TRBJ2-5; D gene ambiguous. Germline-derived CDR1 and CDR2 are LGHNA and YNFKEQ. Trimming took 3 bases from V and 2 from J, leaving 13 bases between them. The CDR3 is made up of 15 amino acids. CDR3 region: CASSHEIRLQETQYF. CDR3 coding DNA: TGTGCCAGCAGCCATGAGATACGACTGCAAGAGACCCAGTACTTC.

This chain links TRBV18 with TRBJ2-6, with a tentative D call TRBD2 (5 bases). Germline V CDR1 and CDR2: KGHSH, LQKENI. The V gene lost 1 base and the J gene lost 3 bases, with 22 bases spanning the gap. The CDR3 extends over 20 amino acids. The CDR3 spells CASSPQSDRILEVGANVLTF. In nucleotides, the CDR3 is TGTGCCAGCTCACCACAATCCGACCGAATATTGGAGGTTGGGGCCAACGTCCTGACTTTC.

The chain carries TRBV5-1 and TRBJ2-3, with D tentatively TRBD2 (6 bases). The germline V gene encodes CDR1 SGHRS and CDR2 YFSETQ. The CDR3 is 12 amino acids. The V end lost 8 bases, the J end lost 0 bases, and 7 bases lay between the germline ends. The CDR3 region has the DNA TGCGCCAGTGGGACTAGCACAGATACGCAGTATTTT. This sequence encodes CASGTSTDTQYF.

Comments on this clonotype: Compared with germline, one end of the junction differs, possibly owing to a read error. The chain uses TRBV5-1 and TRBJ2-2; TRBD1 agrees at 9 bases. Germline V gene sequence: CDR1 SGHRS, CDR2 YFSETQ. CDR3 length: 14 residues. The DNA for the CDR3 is TGCGCCAGCAGCTCACAGGGGGCAAGCAGCGAGCAGTTTTTT. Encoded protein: CASSSQGASSEQFF.

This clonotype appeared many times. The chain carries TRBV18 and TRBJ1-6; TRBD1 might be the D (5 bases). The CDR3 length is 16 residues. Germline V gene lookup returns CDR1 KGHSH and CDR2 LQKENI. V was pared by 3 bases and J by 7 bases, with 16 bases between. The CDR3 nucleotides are TGTGCCAGCTCACCCATACCAGGGAGCACGAATTCACCCCTCCACTTT. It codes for CASSPIPGSTNSPLHF.

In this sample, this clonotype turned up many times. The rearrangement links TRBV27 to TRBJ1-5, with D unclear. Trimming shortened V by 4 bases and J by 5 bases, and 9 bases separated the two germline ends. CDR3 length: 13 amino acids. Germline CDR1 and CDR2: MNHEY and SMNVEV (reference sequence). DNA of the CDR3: TGTGCCAGCAGTTGGGGTGTCGATCAGCCCCAGCATTTT. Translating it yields CASSWGVDQPQHF.

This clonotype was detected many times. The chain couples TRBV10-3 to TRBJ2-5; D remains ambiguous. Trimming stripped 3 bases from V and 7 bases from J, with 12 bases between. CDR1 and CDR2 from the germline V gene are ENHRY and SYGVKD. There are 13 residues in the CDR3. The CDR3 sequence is CAISESSSGTQYF. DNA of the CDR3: TGTGCCATCAGTGAATCGTCTTCCGGGACCCAGTACTTC.

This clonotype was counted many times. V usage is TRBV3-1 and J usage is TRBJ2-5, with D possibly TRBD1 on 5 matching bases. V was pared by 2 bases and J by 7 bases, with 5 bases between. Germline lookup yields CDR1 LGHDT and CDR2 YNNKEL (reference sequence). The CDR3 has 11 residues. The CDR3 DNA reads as TGTGCCAGCAGCCAACAGGGGACCCAGTACTTC. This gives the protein CASSQQGTQYF.

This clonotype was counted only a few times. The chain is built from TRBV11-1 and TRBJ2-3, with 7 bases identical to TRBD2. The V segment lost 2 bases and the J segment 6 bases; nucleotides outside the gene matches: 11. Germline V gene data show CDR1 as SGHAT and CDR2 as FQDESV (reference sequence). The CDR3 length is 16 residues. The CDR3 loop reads CASSLYRTGRFDTQYF. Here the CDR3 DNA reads TGTGCCAGCAGCTTATACCGTACCGGGAGGTTTGATACGCAGTATTTT.

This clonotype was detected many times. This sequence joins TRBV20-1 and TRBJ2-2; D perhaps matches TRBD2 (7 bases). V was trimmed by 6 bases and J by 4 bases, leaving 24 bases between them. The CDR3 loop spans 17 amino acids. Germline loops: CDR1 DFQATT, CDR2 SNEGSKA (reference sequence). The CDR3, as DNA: TGCAGTGCCCCACGGGGAGGGGGGGCGATCGGCACCGGGGAGCTGTTTTTT. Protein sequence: CSAPRGGGAIGTGELFF.

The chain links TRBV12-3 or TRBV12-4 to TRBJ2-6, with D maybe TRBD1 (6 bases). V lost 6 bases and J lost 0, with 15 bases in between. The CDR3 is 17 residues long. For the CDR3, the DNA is TGTGCCAGCAGGGATGGACAGCTACTCTCTGGGGCCAACGTCCTGACTTTC. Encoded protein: CASRDGQLLSGANVLTF.